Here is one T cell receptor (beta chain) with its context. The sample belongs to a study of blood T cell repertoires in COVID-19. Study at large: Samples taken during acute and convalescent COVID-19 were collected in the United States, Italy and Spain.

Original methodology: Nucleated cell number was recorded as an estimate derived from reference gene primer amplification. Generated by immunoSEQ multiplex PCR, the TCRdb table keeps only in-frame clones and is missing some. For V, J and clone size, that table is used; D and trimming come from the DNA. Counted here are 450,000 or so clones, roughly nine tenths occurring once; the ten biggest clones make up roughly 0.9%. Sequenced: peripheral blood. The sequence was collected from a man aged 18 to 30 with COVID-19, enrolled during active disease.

CDR3: CASSEAGPTYEQYF. The CDR3 nucleotides are TGCGCCAGCAGTGAAGCAGGGCCAACCTACGAGCAGTACTTC. This chain connects TRBV10-2 to TRBJ2-7; the D gene is possibly TRBD1 (5 bases). V lost 3 bases, J lost 2 bases, and 11 bases lay in between. The germline V gene has CDR1 WSHSY and CDR2 SAAADI. The CDR3 spans 14 residues.